Below, 10 T cell receptor beta chains from the same sample are listed, as sequenced in a study of T cell responses to AZD1222 COVID-19 vaccine. Only in-frame clones appear in the TCRdb table, and some are missing; sequencing was by immunoSEQ multiplex PCR. The sample comprises some 150,000 clones, over 75% of which are singletons, and approximately 5.4% rests with the top ten. The sample here was peripheral blood, taken 28 days after the second dose of the MenACWY control vaccine. Every receptor here comes from an adult who received the MenACWY meningococcal vaccine as a control.

The V gene is TRBV19, the J gene TRBJ2-7; 7 positions match TRBD1. CDR1 LNHDA and CDR2 SQIVND come from the germline V gene (reference sequence). The CDR3 totals 14 residues. V was pared by 5 bases and J by 4 bases, with 8 bases of the junction left unmatched. In DNA, the CDR3 is TGTGCCAGTAGTCCCGGGACAGCTGGGTACGAGCAGTACTTC. It encodes CASSPGTAGYEQYF.

This clone was counted a single time. The chain links TRBV5-4 to TRBJ1-2, with TRBD1 matching 10 bases. After removal of 4 bases from V and 3 bases from J, the junction contained 3 bases not matched to a gene. Germline V lookup: CDR1 SGHNT, CDR2 YYREEE (reference sequence). This CDR3 is built from 14 residues. This chain's CDR3 is CASSDRGRDYGYTF. The CDR3 coding sequence is TGTGCCAGCAGCGACAGGGGGCGCGACTATGGCTACACCTTC.

This clone was counted a single time. CDR3 residues: CSVRLAGGRDEQFF. CDR3 DNA: TGCAGCGTTAGACTAGCGGGAGGGAGGGATGAGCAGTTCTTC. This sequence joins TRBV29-1 and TRBJ2-1, with 14 nucleotides matching TRBD2. Germline V gives CDR1 SQVTM, CDR2 ANQGSEA. V dropped 5 bases and J dropped 8; count of bases not matched to a gene: 5. The CDR3 is made up of 14 amino acids.

The chain is built from TRBV21-1 and TRBJ1-2. TRBV21-1 is deemed a pseudogene. The CDR3 runs 14 residues. This chain's CDR3 is CASGHAQGDYGYTF. As DNA, the CDR3 is TGTGCCAGCGGTCACGCTCAGGGAGATTATGGCTACACCTTC.

The chain combines TRBV6-5 with TRBJ1-4; D perhaps matches TRBD1 (6 bases). Germline V gives CDR1 MNHEY, CDR2 SVGAGI. The CDR3 contains 15 residues. The germline V and J ends were trimmed by 8 bases and 0 bases, with 13 bases remaining between them. This chain's CDR3 is CASGAQGATNEKLFF. In DNA, the CDR3 is TGTGCCAGCGGGGCACAGGGAGCAACTAATGAAAAACTGTTTTTT.

This clone was found once. This chain links TRBV4-1 with TRBJ1-5, with TRBD1 matching over 9 bases. Germline values: CDR1 MGHRA, CDR2 YSYEKL. This CDR3 is 16 amino acids long. V shed 5 bases, J shed 1 base, and the junction held 6 bases outside the gene matches. The DNA for the CDR3 is TGCGCCAGCAGCTACATGACAGGGGGAAGCAATCAGCCCCAGCATTTT. It encodes CASSYMTGGSNQPQHF.

This clone is a singleton in its sample. The chain joins TRBV10-3 to TRBJ1-2, with D tentatively TRBD1 (6 bases). The germline V and J ends were trimmed by 6 bases and 0 bases, with 11 bases remaining between them. The CDR3 has 14 residues. CDR1 and CDR2 (germline): ENHRY, SYGVKD. The CDR3 protein is CAIRGAEANYGYTF. The CDR3 nucleotides are TGTGCCATCAGGGGGGCGGAAGCTAACTATGGCTACACCTTC.

The chain recombines TRBV7-2 with TRBJ1-3, with a tentative D call TRBD1 (6 bases). The CDR3 runs to 13 residues. Trimming took off 5 bases at V and 3 bases at J, with 8 bases between the two ends. Germline lookup yields CDR1 SGHTA and CDR2 FQGNSA. CDR3 DNA: TGTGCCAGCAGCGGACAGCTTGGAAACACCATATATTTT. The encoded protein is CASSGQLGNTIYF.

The chain has TRBV7-9 and TRBJ1-1; D is perhaps TRBD1 (6 bases). Germline V CDR1 and CDR2: SEHNR, FQNEAQ (reference sequence). Trimming took 1 base from V and 1 from J, leaving 10 bases between them. This CDR3 contains 15 residues. Here the CDR3 DNA reads TGTGCCAGCAGCTTAGTGGGCAGGGGGAACACTGAAGCTTTCTTT. Translated: CASSLVGRGNTEAFF. Full variable domain (missing parts from reference TRBV7-9 and TRBJ1-1): DTGVSQNPRHKITKRGQNVTFRCDPISEHNRLYWYRQTLGQGPEFLTYFQNEAQLEKSRLLSDRFSAERPKGSFSTLEIQRTEQGDSAMYLCASSLVGRGNTEAFFGQGTRLTVV.

In DNA form, the CDR3 reads TGCGCCAGCAGGCCAGACTTCGGCACTGAAGCTTTCTTT. It specifies CASRPDFGTEAFF. This chain connects TRBV5-1 to TRBJ1-1, with unresolved D. CDR1 is SGHRS, CDR2 YFSETQ, per germline. V shed 5 bases and J shed 4 bases, with 12 bases lying between them. The CDR3 sequence is 13 residues long.